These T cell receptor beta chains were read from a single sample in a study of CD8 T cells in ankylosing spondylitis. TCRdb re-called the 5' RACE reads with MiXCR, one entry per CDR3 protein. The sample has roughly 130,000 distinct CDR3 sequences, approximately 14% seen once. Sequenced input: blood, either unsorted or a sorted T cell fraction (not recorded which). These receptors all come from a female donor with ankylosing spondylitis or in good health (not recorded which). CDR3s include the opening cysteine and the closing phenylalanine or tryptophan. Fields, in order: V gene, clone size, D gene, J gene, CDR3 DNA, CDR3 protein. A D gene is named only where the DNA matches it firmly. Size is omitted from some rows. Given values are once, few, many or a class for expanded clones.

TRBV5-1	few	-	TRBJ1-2	TGCGCCAGCAACCCGGGACCGTCCAACTATGGCTACACCTTC	CASNPGPSNYGYTF
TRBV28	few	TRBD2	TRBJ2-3	TGTGCCAGCAGTTATCAGCGGGGGACCACAGATACGCAGTATTTT	CASSYQRGTTDTQYF
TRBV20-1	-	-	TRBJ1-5	TGCAGTGCTATAGGGACGGGGGCCGCTCAGCCCCAGCATTTT	CSAIGTGAAQPQHF
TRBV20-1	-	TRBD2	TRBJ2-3	TGCAGTGCTTCCGGGACTAGCGGGGGCAAGAGCACAGATACGCAGTATTTT	CSASGTSGGKSTDTQYF
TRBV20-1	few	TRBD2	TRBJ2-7	TGCAGTGCTAGGGAGACTAGCGGGAGGGTCCACGAGCAGTACTTC	CSARETSGRVHEQYF
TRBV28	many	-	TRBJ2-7	TGTGCCAGCAGTTTAAGGGGCGGCGAACAGTACTTC	CASSLRGGEQYF
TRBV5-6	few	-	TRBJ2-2	TGTGCCAGCAACGAGGGGCTCGCGAACACCGGGGAGCTGTTTTTT	CASNEGLANTGELFF
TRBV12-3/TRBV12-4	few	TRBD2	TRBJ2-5	TGTGCCAGCAGTTCCTTAGCGGGGGAAGAGACCCAGTACTTC	CASSSLAGEETQYF
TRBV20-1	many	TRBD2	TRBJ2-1	TGCAGTGCTAGAGGTCCAATGGGGCCGGGACTAGGGTCTCATGAGCAGTTCTTC	CSARGPMGPGLGSHEQFF
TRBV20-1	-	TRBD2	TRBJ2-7	TGCAGTGCTAGAGATGGGACTAGCGGGAGTAAACCAGGCGAGCAGTACTTC	CSARDGTSGSKPGEQYF
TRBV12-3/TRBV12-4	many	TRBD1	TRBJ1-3	TGTGCCAGCAGTCCTCGGACAGGTCTTCGCTCTGGAAACACCATATATTTT	CASSPRTGLRSGNTIYF
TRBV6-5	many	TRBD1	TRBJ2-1	TGTGCCAGCAGTTATACCGGGACAGGGGCCTTTACCTACAATGAGCAGTTCTTC	CASSYTGTGAFTYNEQFF
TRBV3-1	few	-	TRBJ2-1	TGTGCCAGCAGCCCGGCGGGGCGTGAGCAGTTCTTC	CASSPAGREQFF
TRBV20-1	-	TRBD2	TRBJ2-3	TGCAGTGCTAGACTCCTCCTAGCGGGAGTGCGCACAGATACGCAGTATTTT	CSARLLLAGVRTDTQYF
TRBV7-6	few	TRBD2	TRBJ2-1	TGTGCCAGCAGCTTAAGGGCTAGCGGGGGGGCCTTTTACAATGAGCAGTTCTTC	CASSLRASGGAFYNEQFF
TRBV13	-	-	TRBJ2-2	TGTGCCAGCAGCCCGGGGTCCTACACCGGGGAGCTGTTTTTT	CASSPGSYTGELFF
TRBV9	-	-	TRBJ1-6	TGTGCCAGCAGCGTAGGGGTCAGAGTTGATTCACCCCTCCACTTT	CASSVGVRVDSPLHF
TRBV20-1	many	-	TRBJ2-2	TGCAGTGCTAGAGGGCAGGGAGCCGGGGAGCTGTTTTTT	CSARGQGAGELFF
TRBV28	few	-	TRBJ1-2	TGTGCCAGCAGTAGGAACACCTATGGCTACACCTTC	CASSRNTYGYTF
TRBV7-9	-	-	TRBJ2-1	TGTGCCAGCAGCCCTCCGGTGGGGTACAATGAGCAGTTCTTC	CASSPPVGYNEQFF
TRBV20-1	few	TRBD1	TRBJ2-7	TGCAGTGCTAGAGAAGCCGGGACAGCCTACGAGCAGTACTTC	CSAREAGTAYEQYF
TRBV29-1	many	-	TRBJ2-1	TGCAGCGTTGAACGGGTTGGGGGCAATGAGCAGTTCTTC	CSVERVGGNEQFF
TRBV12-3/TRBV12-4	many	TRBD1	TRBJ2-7	TGTGCCAGCAGTATCCCCCGGGACAGGGTACGCTCCTACGAGCAGTACTTC	CASSIPRDRVRSYEQYF
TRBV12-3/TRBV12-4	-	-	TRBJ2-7	TGTGCCAGCAGTTTAGTTAGGGGATACGAGCAGTACTTC	CASSLVRGYEQYF
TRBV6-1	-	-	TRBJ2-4	TGTGCCAGCAGTGAATTAGGGTGGGCCAAAAACATTCAGTACTTC	CASSELGWAKNIQYF
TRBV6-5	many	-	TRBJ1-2	TGTGCCAGCAGTTACTCGTCAGGGATTGACTATGGCTACACCTTC	CASSYSSGIDYGYTF
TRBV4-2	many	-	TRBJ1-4	TGTGCCAGCAGCCCCTCCGGGACGGGGAATGAAAAACTGTTTTTT	CASSPSGTGNEKLFF
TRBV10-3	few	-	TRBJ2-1	TGTGCCATCAGTGACCCGGCGGGGTATTTTGATGAGCAGTTCTTC	CAISDPAGYFDEQFF
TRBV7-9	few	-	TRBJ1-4	TGTGCCAGCAGCCAAACCATTGGAGAAAAACTGTTTTTT	CASSQTIGEKLFF
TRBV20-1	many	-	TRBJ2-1	TGCAGTGCAGTGAATCCGGGACAATTAAACCATGAGCAGTTCTTC	CSAVNPGQLNHEQFF
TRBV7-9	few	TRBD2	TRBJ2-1	TGTGCCAGCAGCCCGGGGCTCACTAGCGGCAATGAGCAGTTCTTC	CASSPGLTSGNEQFF
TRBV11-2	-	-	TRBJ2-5	TGTGCCAGCAGCTTAGCGGGAGTAGGAGAGACCCAGTACTTC	CASSLAGVGETQYF
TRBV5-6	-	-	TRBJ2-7	TGTGCCAGCAGCTTCTACGGAGATTACGAGCAGTACTTC	CASSFYGDYEQYF
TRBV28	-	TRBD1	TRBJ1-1	TGTGCCAGCAGGTCAGGTGGGGGGACAGCCATGAACACTGAAGCTTTCTTT	CASRSGGGTAMNTEAFF
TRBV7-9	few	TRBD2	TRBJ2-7	TGTGCCAGCAGCTTAGAGGGGCTAGCGGGACTCTACGAGCAGTACTTC	CASSLEGLAGLYEQYF
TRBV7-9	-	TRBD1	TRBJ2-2	TGTGCCAGCAGCAACCCGGGACAGGGGGCAACCGGGGAGCTGTTTTTT	CASSNPGQGATGELFF
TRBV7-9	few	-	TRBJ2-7	TGTGTCAGCAGCAGCTCCTACGAGCAGTACTTC	CVSSSSYEQYF
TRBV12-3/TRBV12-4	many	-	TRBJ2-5	TGTGCCAGCAGTTTAAATCTTCTAGGACAGCTATTGTTC	CASSLNLLGQLLF
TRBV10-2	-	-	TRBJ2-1	TGCGCCAGCAGTAAGAGCGGAGGGAACCATGAGCAGTTCTTC	CASSKSGGNHEQFF
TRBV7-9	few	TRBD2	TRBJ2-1	TGTGCCAGCAGCTTATACACTAGCGGGAGGGCAAATGAGCAGTTCTTC	CASSLYTSGRANEQFF
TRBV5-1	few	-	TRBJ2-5	TGCGCCAGCAGCCCATGGTTGGAAGAGACCCAGTACTTC	CASSPWLEETQYF
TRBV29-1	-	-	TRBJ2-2	-	CSVATGSTGEPFF
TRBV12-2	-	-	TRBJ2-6	TGTGCAAGTCGCCCTAGTAATATTTGGGGGACCGAGGAGTCTGGGGCCAACGTCCTGACTTTC	CASRPSNIWGTEESGANVLTF
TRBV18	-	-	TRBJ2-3	TGTGCCAGCTCACCATGGACAGATACGCAGTATTTT	CASSPWTDTQYF
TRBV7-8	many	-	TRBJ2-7	TGTGCCAGCAGCTCCGGACAGTTCAGCTCCTACGAGCAGTACTTC	CASSSGQFSSYEQYF
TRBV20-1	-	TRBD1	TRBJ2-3	TGCAGTGCTGGGACAGGGGCGATCACAGATACGCAGTATTTT	CSAGTGAITDTQYF
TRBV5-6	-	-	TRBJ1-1	TGTGCCAGCAGTCCCGCGGGGGGGCCTGAAGCTTTCTTT	CASSPAGGPEAFF
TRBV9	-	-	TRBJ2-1	TGTGCCAGCAGCGTCTCACTAGGTACTAACAATGAGCAGTTCTTC	CASSVSLGTNNEQFF
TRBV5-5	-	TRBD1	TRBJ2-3	TGTGCCAGCAGCCTACGGCAGGGGGCCACAGATACGCAGTATTTT	CASSLRQGATDTQYF
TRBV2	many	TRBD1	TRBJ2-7	TGTGCCAGCACCGGGACAGGGATCTACGAGCAGTACTTC	CASTGTGIYEQYF
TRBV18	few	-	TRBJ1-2	TGTGCCAGCTCACCACCCACAGGGAATGGCTACACCTTC	CASSPPTGNGYTF
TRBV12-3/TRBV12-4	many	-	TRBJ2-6	TGTGCCAGCAGCCCCCGTGCTGGGGCCAACGTCCTGACTTTC	CASSPRAGANVLTF
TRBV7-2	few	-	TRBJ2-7	TGTGCCAGCAGCTCCTTATACCTTGGCTACGAGCAGTACTTC	CASSSLYLGYEQYF
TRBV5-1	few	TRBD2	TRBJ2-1	TGCGCCAGCAGCGTTCCTAGCGGGGGAAATGAGCAGTTCTTC	CASSVPSGGNEQFF
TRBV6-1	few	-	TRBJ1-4	TGTGCCAGCAGTGATGGGGGAGACAAACTGTTTTTT	CASSDGGDKLFF